The 26 T cell receptor beta chains below were found in one sample sequenced in a study of tumor-infiltrating lymphocytes in primary liver carcinoma. The approximately 17-32 mg bulk tissue piece was not sorted before simultaneous RNA and DNA extraction. With a constant-region primer, TCR beta cDNA was made from approximately 520 ng of total RNA. Each TCR beta library was derived from three nested multiplex PCR rounds that employed slightly modified ARM-PCR. In the first two PCR rounds, TRBV1-TRBV30 forward primers were paired with a C-beta reverse primer, and each round lasted about 9 cycles. Via MiXCR, TCRdb re-called the multiplex PCR reads, giving one row per CDR3 protein. This sample has some 64,000 distinct CDR3 sequences; roughly two thirds occur once, and the top ten carry 40% to 45%. The source material was liver tumor tissue from sampling region 4. Documented subset: tumor region T4, right-lateral pole. These TCRs come from a man aged 40-49 years with primary liver carcinoma and hepatitis B virus infection.

This clonotype was picked up one time. The germline gene is not matched at one end of the junction; a read error may be the cause. The rearrangement joins TRBV7-9 to TRBJ1-1; maybe TRBD1 (5 bases). This CDR3 is built from 14 residues. The germline V gene encodes CDR1 SEHNR and CDR2 FQNEAQ (reference sequence). CDR3 in DNA: TGTGCCAGCAGCTTATCGGGGGGGAACACTGAAGCCTTCTTT. Protein product: CASSLSGGNTEAFF.

On this clonotype itself: At one end, the junction sequence differs from germline, possibly due to a read error. This rearrangement joins TRBV12-3 or TRBV12-4 to TRBJ2-1, with a weak D call TRBD1 (6 bases). The CDR3 runs 13 residues. The CDR3 DNA reads as TGTGCCACCAGTCTCGGACAGAACAACGAGCAGTTCTTC. This encodes CATSLGQNNEQFF.

Regarding this clonotype: The junction does not match germline at one end; this may be a read error. The CDR3 sequence: CASNYSAGSGANVLTF. CDR3 DNA: TGTGCCAGCAATTACTCCGCAGGGTCTGGGGCCAACGTCCTGACTTTC. The V gene is TRBV6-5, the J gene TRBJ2-6, with D tentatively TRBD1 (5 bases). Germline V gene lookup returns CDR1 MNHEY and CDR2 SVGAGI. CDR3 length: 16 residues.

This clonotype was detected ten times or more. The chain uses TRBV29-1 and TRBJ2-7; D not certain. The length of the CDR3 is 11 residues. Trimming pared 7 bases from V and 2 bases from J, leaving 9 bases between. Per germline, CDR1 SQVTM and CDR2 ANQGSEA. The CDR3 protein is CSAGAAYEQYF. The CDR3 region has the DNA TGCAGCGCCGGTGCGGCCTACGAGCAGTACTTC.

The chain carries TRBV2 and TRBJ2-1, with 14 bases that match TRBD2. In germline, CDR1 is SNHLY, CDR2 FYNNEI. CDR3 length: 15 residues. The V segment lost 7 bases and the J segment 9 bases; nucleotides outside the gene matches: 8. CDR3 amino acids: CASTSGLAGDGEQFF. The CDR3 coding sequence is TGTGCCAGCACCTCGGGACTAGCGGGAGATGGTGAGCAGTTCTTC.

The V gene is TRBV29-1, the J gene TRBJ2-3; TRBD2 aligns across 11 bases. The CDR3 totals 15 residues. CDR1 and CDR2 from the germline V gene are SQVTM and ANQGSEA. Losses at the gene ends were 7 bases for V and 3 bases for J; bases not matched to a gene: 9. The chain's CDR3 is CSACTSGSVTDTQYF. The CDR3 bases are TGCAGCGCTTGTACTAGCGGGAGTGTAACAGATACGCAGTATTTT.

At least ten counts were recorded for this clonotype. The gene calls are TRBV30 and TRBJ2-2; 9 nucleotides line up with TRBD1. Germline V gene data show CDR1 as GTSNPN and CDR2 as SVGIG (reference sequence). The CDR3 sequence is 15 residues long. Trimming took 2 bases from V and 5 from J; bases not matched to a gene: 6. The CDR3 protein is CAWSHRDRVTGELFF. The DNA for the CDR3 is TGTGCCTGGAGTCATCGGGACAGGGTAACCGGGGAGCTGTTTTTT.

This clonotype was recorded at least ten times. A much larger clone is a single base away; this may be a read error. V and J are TRBV11-1 and TRBJ2-7; D call uncertain. Between the trimmed V and J ends, which lost 6 bases and 2 bases, there was a span of 11 bases. CDR3 length equals 13 residues. Germline CDR1 reads SGHAT; CDR2 reads FQDESV (reference sequence). CDR3 DNA: TGTGCCAGCAGGGGGAAGCGACCCTACGAGCAGTACTTC. Protein: CASRGKRPYEQYF.

Remarks on this clonotype: This sequence may be a read error, since a much larger clone differs from it by one base. DNA for the CDR3: TGTGCCAGCAGCCAAGAAGGCTTGACAGGGGGTCGTACTTCCTCTGGAAACACCATATATTTT. It translates to CASSQEGLTGGRTSSGNTIYF. The V call is TRBV4-2, the J call TRBJ1-3, with 9 positions matching TRBD1. V lost 0 bases, J lost 0 bases, and 15 bases stayed unmatched. Per germline, CDR1 LGHNA and CDR2 YNFKEQ. The CDR3 covers 21 residues.

On this clonotype: This may arise from a read error, as a much more abundant clone is one base away. The chain links TRBV4-2 to TRBJ2-3; a possible D gene is TRBD2 (5 bases). Germline CDR1 LGHNA, CDR2 YNFKEQ. The CDR3 sequence is 15 residues long. CDR3 residues: CASSLRGQSTDAQYF. The CDR3 DNA is TGTGCCAGCAGCCTAAGAGGGCAGAGCACAGATGCGCAGTATTTT.

Remarks on this clonotype: Without the conserved terminal phenylalanine or tryptophan, this CDR3 likely stems from a read error. The rearrangement joins TRBV6-5 to TRBJ1-5, with no clear D. Germline V lookup: CDR1 MNHEY, CDR2 SVGAGI. This CDR3 is 13 amino acids long. V gave up 2 bases and J gave up 8 bases, with 10 bases separating them. The CDR3 coding sequence is TGTGCCAGCAGTTACGGGAGGAATGAGCCCCAGCATCTT. This encodes CASSYGRNEPQHL.

This clonotype was found a few times. The germline gene is not matched at one end of the junction; a read error may be the cause. This chain joins TRBV10-3 and TRBJ2-5; the match to TRBD1 covers 8 bases. Germline-derived CDR1 and CDR2 are ENHRY and SYGVKD. The CDR3 is made up of 13 amino acids. This CDR3 reads CAISDRGRGTQYF. The CDR3, as DNA: TGTGCCATCAGTGACAGGGGGCGTGGGACCCAATACTTC.

As to this clonotype: Compared with germline, one end of the junction differs, possibly owing to a read error. The V call is TRBV6-5, the J call TRBJ2-7; D possibly corresponds to TRBD1 (5 bases). Germline CDR1 and CDR2: MNHEY and SVGAGI. The CDR3 has 14 amino acids. CDR3 amino acids: CPSSYYRSNHEQYF. CDR3 DNA sequence: TGTCCCAGCAGTTACTACAGGTCCAACCACGAGCAGTATTTC.

The gene calls are TRBV6-2 or TRBV6-3 and TRBJ2-1; TRBD2 matches at 9 bases. The CDR3 extends over 16 amino acids. V lost 5 bases, J lost 9 bases, and 14 bases stayed unmatched. Germline-derived CDR1 and CDR2 are MNHEY and SVGEGT. In nucleotides, the CDR3 is TGTGCCAGCAGTCTACACGTTGGGACTAGCCCAGGTGAGCAGTTCTTC. The encoded protein is CASSLHVGTSPGEQFF.

This sequence joins TRBV20-1 and TRBJ2-7, with 7 bases lining up with TRBD2. This CDR3 region has 15 residues. In germline, CDR1 is DFQATT, CDR2 SNEGSKA (reference sequence). Losses at the gene ends were 5 bases for V and 4 bases for J; bases not matched to a gene: 14. CDR3 residues: CSAQKRDGTEYEQYF. The CDR3, as DNA: TGCAGTGCTCAAAAGCGGGATGGCACGGAGTACGAGCAGTACTTC.

Concerning this clonotype itself: A much larger clone lies a single base off, so this may be a read error. V usage is TRBV11-2 and J usage is TRBJ1-5; tentative D call: TRBD1 (6 bases). The V gene's germline CDR1 is SGHAT and CDR2 FQNNGV. The CDR3 has 16 amino acids. CDR3 sequence reads: CASSLKGGPTNRPQHF. CDR3 nucleotides: TGTGCCAGCAGCCTAAAAGGGGGACCGACGAATCGGCCCCAGCATTTT.

For this clonotype: Compared with germline, one end of the junction differs, possibly owing to a read error. The chain recombines TRBV11-2 with TRBJ1-5; D gene unclear. Germline lookup yields CDR1 SGHAT and CDR2 FQNNGV. The CDR3 runs 13 residues. The CDR3 region has the DNA TGTGCCAGCAGCTTAGATAGCAGAGACCCCCAGCACTTT. Its protein is CASSLDSRDPQHF.

This clonotype has only a few counts. The CDR3 ends on some other residue instead of the conserved phenylalanine or tryptophan, so this is likely a read error. The J gene is TRBJ2-1, the V gene TRBV29-1; TRBD2 agrees at 9 bases. Germline CDR1 SQVTM, CDR2 ANQGSEA. The CDR3 runs to 15 residues. J was trimmed by 3 bases and V by 4 bases; bases with no gene match: 7. The CDR3 spells CSVGLAVGFYNEQFL. As DNA, the CDR3 is TGCAGCGTTGGACTAGCGGTAGGGTTCTACAATGAGCAGTTCTTA.

Points on this clonotype: Compared with germline, one end of the junction differs, possibly owing to a read error. The V gene is TRBV24-1, the J gene TRBJ2-1, with no clear D. Germline V gene data show CDR1 as KGHDR and CDR2 as SFDVKD. The CDR3 spans 14 residues. CDR3 nucleotides: TGTGCCACCTCAAGCGAGGTACGGTACAATGAGCAGCTCTTC. Translating it yields CATSSEVRYNEQLF.

As for this clonotype: One end of the junction is discordant with germline, which a read error may explain. Here the CDR3 DNA reads TGTGCTAGCAGCCTGACGGACACCGGGGGGCTGTTTTTT. Amino acid sequence: CASSLTDTGGLFF. The rearrangement joins TRBV11-2 to TRBJ2-2; tentative D call: TRBD2 (6 bases). Germline loops: CDR1 SGHAT, CDR2 FQNNGV. The CDR3 is made up of 13 amino acids. Full variable domain (rest looked up from reference TRBV11-2 and TRBJ2-2): EAGVAQSPRYKIIEKRQSVAFWCNPISGHATLYWYQQILGQGPKLLIQFQNNGVVDDSQLPKDRFSAERLKGVDSTLKIQPAKLEDSAVYLCASSLTDTGGLFFGEGSRLTVL.

A word on this clonotype: With a much larger clone just one base away, this may be a read error. Lacking the conserved final phenylalanine or tryptophan, this CDR3 likely reflects a read error. The rearrangement joins TRBV11-2 to TRBJ2-5; D remains unclear. CDR1 and CDR2 from the germline V gene are SGHAT and FQNNGV. This CDR3 has 15 residues. In DNA, the CDR3 is TGTGTCAGCAGCCCCGTCGGGCTAGTCCCAGAGACCCAGTACTCC. Protein sequence: CVSSPVGLVPETQYS.

With regard to this clonotype: Its ends do not fully match the called genes, so a read error is possible. V is TRBV5-1 and J is TRBJ2-6; D is perhaps TRBD1 or TRBD2 (5 bases each). CDR3 length: 15 amino acids. Per germline, CDR1 SGHRS and CDR2 YFSETQ. The DNA of the CDR3 is TGCGCCAGCAGCGCCGGACATTCCGGGGCCAACATCCTGACTTTC. Translating it yields CASSAGHSGANILTF.

The V gene is TRBV6-6, the J gene TRBJ1-5, with D unclear. From germline, CDR1 is MNHNY and CDR2 SVGAGI (reference sequence). Trimming shortened V by 6 bases and J by 2 bases, and 14 bases separated the two germline ends. The CDR3 is made up of 15 amino acids. The CDR3 DNA reads TGTGCCAGCAGCCCCCCGGTAGGTCGCAATCAGCCCCAGCATTTT. Encoded protein: CASSPPVGRNQPQHF.

To note about this clonotype: This may arise from a read error, as a much more abundant clone is one base away. V usage is TRBV5-1 and J usage is TRBJ2-2; the D gene could be TRBD1 or TRBD2 (5 bases each). This CDR3 comprises 16 residues. Germline V gene lookup returns CDR1 SGHRS and CDR2 YFSETQ. CDR3 loop: CASSLDHRTNTGELVF. In DNA form, the CDR3 reads TGCGCCAGCAGCTTAGATCACAGGACGAACACCGGGGAGCTGGTTTTT.

DNA of the CDR3: TGTGCCAGTAGTCCTGCAGGGGTACGGGAGACCCAGTACTTC. It specifies CASSPAGVRETQYF. The chain joins TRBV19 to TRBJ2-5; D is possibly TRBD1 (6 bases). The length of the CDR3 is 14 residues. V lost 5 bases to trimming and J lost 5 bases, with 15 bases between them. CDR1 and CDR2 from the germline V gene are LNHDA and SQIVND (reference sequence).

The sample holds one count of this clonotype. V usage is TRBV30 and J usage is TRBJ2-1; TRBD2 matches at 8 bases. Per germline, CDR1 GTSNPN and CDR2 SVGIG (reference sequence). The CDR3 is 13 residues long. The CDR3 protein is CICSSGTYNEQFF. The CDR3 DNA sequence: TGTATCTGTAGTAGCGGGACGTACAATGAGCAGTTCTTC.